A single sample gave rise to the 22 T cell receptor beta chains below, sequenced in a study of monozygotic twins with inflammatory bowel disease. TCRdb reprocessed the 5' RACE reads, with one entry per CDR3 protein and no DNA. Recorded for this sample: fewer than 550,000 distinct CDR3 sequences. Sequencing was carried out using blood. Receptors originate from a human donor with ulcerative colitis or Crohn's disease, or a healthy co-twin of an affected twin (not recorded which).

The chain joins TRBV12-3 or TRBV12-4 to TRBJ2-5; checking the TCRdb D call of TRBD1 is not possible without DNA. This CDR3 region has 11 residues. The CDR3 loop reads CASSSRSGQYF.

The rearrangement links TRBV5-4 to TRBJ1-1; TCRdb calls TRBD1, which cannot be checked without DNA. The CDR3 is made up of 13 amino acids. CDR1 is SGHNT and CDR2 is YYREEE in the germline V gene (reference sequence). The CDR3 here is CASSFAGGTEAFF.

The CDR3 spells CASSVLTRDRVTKNIQYF. The V gene is TRBV5-5, the J gene TRBJ2-4; the D gene TCRdb calls, TRBD1, cannot be checked with no DNA. Germline V gene lookup returns CDR1 SGHKS and CDR2 YYEKEE (reference sequence). The CDR3 runs to 18 residues.

The chain's CDR3 is CAWSHRGGIQYF. The chain is built from TRBV30 and TRBJ2-4; TCRdb returns TRBD1, unconfirmable since there is no DNA. The CDR3 length is 12 residues. Germline values: CDR1 GTSNPN, CDR2 SVGIG (reference sequence). The variable domain in full, with the rest retrieved from reference TRBV30 and TRBJ2-4, is SQTIHQWPATLVQPVGSPLSLECTVEGTSNPNLYWYRQAAGRGLQLLFYSVGIGQISSEVPQNLSASRPQDRQFILSSKKLLLSDSGFYLCAWSHRGGIQYFGAGTRLSVL.

The chain employs TRBV7-2 and TRBJ2-1; the D gene TCRdb calls, TRBD1, cannot be checked with no DNA. Germline V gene sequence: CDR1 SGHTA, CDR2 FQGNSA. The CDR3 consists of 16 residues. The CDR3 loop reads CASSISGTGVLNEQFF.

The chain links TRBV27 to TRBJ1-1. The CDR3 sequence is 11 residues long. In germline, CDR1 is MNHEY, CDR2 SMNVEV (reference sequence). CDR3 residues: CASSSSTEAFF.

J is TRBJ1-2 and V is TRBV7-2. Germline V lookup: CDR1 SGHTA, CDR2 FQGNSA. This CDR3 has 13 amino acids. CDR3 sequence reads: CASRPNTGYGYTF.

The chain couples TRBV6-2 or TRBV6-3 to TRBJ2-5. Germline assignment: CDR1 MNHEY and CDR2 SVGEGT. There are 13 residues in the CDR3. CDR3 loop: CASSYEEEETQYF.

Here the CDR3 reads CASSPATGRHLSGNTIYF. The chain employs TRBV9 and TRBJ1-3; TCRdb's D call of TRBD1 is untestable without DNA. Germline-derived CDR1 and CDR2 are SGDLS and YYNGEE. The CDR3 is made up of 18 amino acids.

The chain uses TRBV27 and TRBJ1-6; the D gene TCRdb calls, TRBD1, cannot be checked with no DNA. CDR1 is MNHEY, CDR2 SMNVEV, per germline (reference sequence). The CDR3 length is 17 residues. The CDR3 spells CASSSAFRTGDNSPLHF.

The CDR3 sequence is CSARTSRSSYNEQFF. The chain is built from TRBV20-1 and TRBJ2-1; the D call from TCRdb, TRBD2, cannot be confirmed without DNA. Germline CDR1 DFQATT, CDR2 SNEGSKA (reference sequence). CDR3 length: 15 amino acids.

The CDR3: CSARGLGNTEAFF. The chain combines TRBV20-1 with TRBJ1-1. Germline V gene lookup returns CDR1 DFQATT and CDR2 SNEGSKA (reference sequence). The CDR3 covers 13 residues.

The V gene is TRBV28, the J gene TRBJ2-7; the TRBD1 assignment by TCRdb is unverifiable without DNA. CDR3 length: 15 amino acids. The V gene's germline CDR1 is MDHEN and CDR2 SYDVKM. This CDR3 is CASSSNRDRVNEQYF.

This chain uses TRBV7-9 with TRBJ1-1. The CDR3 consists of 14 residues. Germline V CDR1 and CDR2: SEHNR, FQNEAQ (reference sequence). CDR3 loop: CASSRGGRATEAFF. The full variable domain, with the rest looked up from reference TRBV7-9 and TRBJ1-1, is DTGVSQNPRHKITKRGQNVTFRCDPISEHNRLYWYRQTLGQGPEFLTYFQNEAQLEKSRLLSDRFSAERPKGSFSTLEIQRTEQGDSAMYLCASSRGGRATEAFFGQGTRLTVV.

The V call is TRBV5-6, the J call TRBJ2-1; TCRdb picks TRBD2, but there is no DNA to check that call. Germline loops: CDR1 SGHDT, CDR2 YYEEEE. This CDR3 comprises 17 residues. The CDR3 here is CASSQGLAGGYYNEQFF.

The chain uses TRBV5-6 and TRBJ2-1; the D call from TCRdb, TRBD1, cannot be confirmed without DNA. Per germline, CDR1 SGHDT and CDR2 YYEEEE. CDR3 length: 15 residues. The CDR3 loop reads CASSLPAGDLNEQFF. The variable domain in full, completed from reference TRBV5-6 and TRBJ2-1, reads DAGVTQSPTHLIKTRGQQVTLRCSPKSGHDTVSWYQQALGQGPQFIFQYYEEEERQRGNFPDRFSGHQFPNYSSELNVNALLLGDSALYLCASSLPAGDLNEQFFGPGTRLTVL.

The V gene is TRBV5-1, the J gene TRBJ1-1; the D gene TCRdb calls, TRBD1, cannot be checked with no DNA. Germline V gene data show CDR1 as SGHRS and CDR2 as YFSETQ. The CDR3 spans 16 residues. The CDR3 region is CASSLAGTRFTSEAFF.

The rearrangement uses TRBV7-2 and TRBJ2-5. Germline CDR1 and CDR2: SGHTA and FQGNSA. The CDR3 is 15 residues long. CDR3 in amino acids: CASSLDSGSQETQYF.

V is TRBV19 and J is TRBJ2-1; no DNA is available, so the TRBD2 call from TCRdb remains unchecked. The CDR3 extends over 17 amino acids. Germline lookup yields CDR1 LNHDA and CDR2 SQIVND (reference sequence). This CDR3 is CASSIAGAGTVYNEQFF.

This chain links TRBV21-1 with TRBJ2-4; TCRdb's D call of TRBD1 is untestable without DNA. TRBV21-1 is assigned pseudogene status. The CDR3 runs 21 residues. This chain's CDR3 is CASSNRTNLRGPALAKNIQYF.

V gene TRBV20-1 combines with J gene TRBJ2-5; the TCRdb call, TRBD2, lacks DNA for checking. Germline assignment: CDR1 DFQATT and CDR2 SNEGSKA (reference sequence). The CDR3 has 13 residues. CDR3 amino acids: CSASSAGLETQYF.

V and J are TRBV7-2 and TRBJ1-2; the D gene TCRdb calls, TRBD1, cannot be checked with no DNA. Germline V CDR1 and CDR2: SGHTA, FQGNSA. CDR3 length: 14 amino acids. This chain's CDR3 is CASRAGTGSYGYTF.